What follows describes a single T cell receptor beta chain. CDR1 is MGHDK, CDR2 SYGVNS, per germline. V lost 6 bases and J 4 bases, leaving 15 bases between the germline ends. The CDR3 extends over 14 amino acids. The source of the sample is a study of blood T cell repertoires in COVID-19. Study context: Acute-phase and convalescent COVID-19 samples originated in the United States, Italy and Spain.

Original processing notes: For nucleated cells, counts were estimated from reference gene primer amplification. The assay was immunoSEQ multiplex PCR, and TCRdb's table has in-frame clones only and misses some. V, J and clone size reflect that table, while D and trimming were determined from the DNA. The sample has around 230,000 clones, about 86% seen once. The receptor comes from a woman aged 50 to 65 with acute or convalescent COVID-19. The chain recombines TRBV25-1 with TRBJ1-1, with D tentatively TRBD1 (6 bases). The sequenced sample consisted of peripheral blood. The CDR3 is CASSPVGGGTEAFF. CDR3 sequence (DNA): TGTGCCAGCAGCCCCGTAGGGGGGGGCACTGAAGCTTTCTTT.